The present TCR beta chain was sequenced within a study of blood T cell repertoires in COVID-19. About the research overall: COVID-19 samples from acute and convalescent phases originated in the United States, Italy and Spain.

Sequenced by immunoSEQ multiplex PCR; TCRdb stores in-frame clones only, minus some. Of 290,000 or so clones in the sample, around 87% were seen once. Germline V lookup: CDR1 KGHDR, CDR2 SFDVKD. The CDR3 extends over 15 amino acids. Trimming cost V 9 bases and J 3 bases; bases outside gene matches: 11. Sequencing was done on a sample of peripheral blood. The chain links TRBV24-1 to TRBJ2-3; TRBD2 aligns across 7 bases. The source of this sequence is a man between 18 and 29 years old with active or convalescent COVID-19. The CDR3, as DNA: TGTGCCACCGGCAGAGCGGGACCCAATACAGATACGCAGTATTTT. Protein product: CATGRAGPNTDTQYF.